The clone carrying this T cell receptor (beta chain) was observed a few times. Trimming removed 6 bases from V and 2 bases from J, with 16 bases in between. CDR1 is MNHEY, CDR2 SMNVEV, per germline (reference sequence). The CDR3 spans 15 residues. The record originates from a study of identical twins. TCRdb itself ran the 5' RACE reads through MiXCR, one entry per CDR3 protein. The data show around 490,000 distinct CDR3 sequences, roughly 15% seen once. The data also belong to a second study, concerning yellow fever vaccine responses in identical twins.

The rearrangement joins TRBV27 to TRBJ1-1; D not certain. Sequencing was carried out using CD4+ T cells sorted from blood. This TCR was sampled from a woman aged 18-30 years in good health. Here the CDR3 DNA reads TGTGCCAGCAGCTCGGCGGGGATCCCCAACACTGAAGCTTTCTTT. Translated: CASSSAGIPNTEAFF.